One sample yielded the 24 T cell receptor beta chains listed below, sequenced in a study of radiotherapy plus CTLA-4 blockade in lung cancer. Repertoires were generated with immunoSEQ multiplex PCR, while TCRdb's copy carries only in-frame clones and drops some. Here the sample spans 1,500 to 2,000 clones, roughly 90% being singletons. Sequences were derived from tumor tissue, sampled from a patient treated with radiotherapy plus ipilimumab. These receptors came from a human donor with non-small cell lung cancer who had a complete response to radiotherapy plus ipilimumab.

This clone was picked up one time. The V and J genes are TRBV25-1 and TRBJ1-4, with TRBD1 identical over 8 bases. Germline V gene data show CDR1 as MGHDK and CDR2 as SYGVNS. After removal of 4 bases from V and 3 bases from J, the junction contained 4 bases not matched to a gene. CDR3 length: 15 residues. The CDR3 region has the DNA TGTGCCAGCAGTGCCTCGACAGGGGCTAATGAAAAACTGTTTTTT. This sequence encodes CASSASTGANEKLFF.

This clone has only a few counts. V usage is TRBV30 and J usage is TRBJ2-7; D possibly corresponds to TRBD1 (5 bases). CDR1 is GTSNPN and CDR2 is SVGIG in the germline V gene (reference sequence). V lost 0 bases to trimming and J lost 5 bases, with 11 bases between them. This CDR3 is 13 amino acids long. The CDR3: CAWSVVTVHEQYF. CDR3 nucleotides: TGTGCCTGGAGTGTGGTGACAGTTCACGAGCAGTACTTC.

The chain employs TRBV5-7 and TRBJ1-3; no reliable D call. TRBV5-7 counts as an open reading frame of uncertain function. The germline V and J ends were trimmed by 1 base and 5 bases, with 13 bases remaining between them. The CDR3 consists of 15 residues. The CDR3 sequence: CASSLYGTTRNTIYF. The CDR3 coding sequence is TGTGCCAGCAGCTTGTATGGCACTACTCGAAACACCATATATTTT.

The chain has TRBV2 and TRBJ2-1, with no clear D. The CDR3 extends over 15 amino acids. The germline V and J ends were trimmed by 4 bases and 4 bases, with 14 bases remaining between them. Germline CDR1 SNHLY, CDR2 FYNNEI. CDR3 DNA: TGTGCCAGCAGTGTGGGTCCTGAGACTTACAATGAGCAGTTCTTC. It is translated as CASSVGPETYNEQFF. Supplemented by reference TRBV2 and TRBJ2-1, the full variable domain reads EPEVTQTPSHQVTQMGQEVILRCVPISNHLYFYWYRQILGQKVEFLVSFYNNEISEKSEIFDDQFSVERPDGSNFTLKIRSTKLEDSAMYFCASSVGPETYNEQFFGPGTRLTVL.

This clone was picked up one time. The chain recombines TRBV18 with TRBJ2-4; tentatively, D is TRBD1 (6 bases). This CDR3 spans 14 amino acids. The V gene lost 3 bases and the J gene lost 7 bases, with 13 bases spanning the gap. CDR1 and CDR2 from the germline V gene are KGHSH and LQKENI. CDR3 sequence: CASSPGQGWNIQYF. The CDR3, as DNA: TGTGCCAGCTCACCTGGGCAGGGGTGGAACATTCAGTACTTC.

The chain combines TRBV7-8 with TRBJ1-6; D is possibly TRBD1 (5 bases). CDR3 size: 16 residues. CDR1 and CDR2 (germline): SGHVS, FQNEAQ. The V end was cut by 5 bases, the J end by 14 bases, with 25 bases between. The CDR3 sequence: CASSTTPGRGRLTLHF. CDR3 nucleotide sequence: TGTGCCAGCAGCACCACCCCGGGACGGGGACGGCTCACCCTCCACTTT.

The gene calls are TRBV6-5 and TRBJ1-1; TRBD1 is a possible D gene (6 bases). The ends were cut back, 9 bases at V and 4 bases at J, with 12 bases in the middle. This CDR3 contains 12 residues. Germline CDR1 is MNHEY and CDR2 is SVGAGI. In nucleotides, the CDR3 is TGTGCCAGTCAGACAGGAGTCACTGAAGCTTTCTTT. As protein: CASQTGVTEAFF.

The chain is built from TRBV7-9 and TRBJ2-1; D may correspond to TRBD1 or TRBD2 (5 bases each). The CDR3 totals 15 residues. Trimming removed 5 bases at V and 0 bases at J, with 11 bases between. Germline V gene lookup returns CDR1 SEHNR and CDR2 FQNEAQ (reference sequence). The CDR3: CASSPKGTSYNEQFF. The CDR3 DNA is TGTGCCAGCAGCCCTAAGGGGACCTCCTACAATGAGCAGTTCTTC.

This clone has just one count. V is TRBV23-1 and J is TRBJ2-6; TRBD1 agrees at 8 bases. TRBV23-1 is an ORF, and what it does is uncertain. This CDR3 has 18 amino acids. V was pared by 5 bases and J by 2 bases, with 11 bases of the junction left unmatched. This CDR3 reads CASSWPTGDLAGANVLTF. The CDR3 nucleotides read TGCGCCAGCAGTTGGCCGACAGGGGACCTTGCTGGGGCCAACGTCCTGACTTTC.

The CDR3: CAWSQGTSGSVTDTQYF. Here the CDR3 DNA reads TGTGCCTGGAGCCAAGGGACTAGCGGGTCGGTAACAGATACGCAGTATTTT. The chain joins TRBV30 to TRBJ2-3; 12 positions match TRBD2. The germline V gene encodes CDR1 GTSNPN and CDR2 SVGIG (reference sequence). The CDR3 contains 17 residues. With V trimmed by 3 bases and J by 3 bases, 10 bases remained unmatched.

The CDR3 reads CASSQGQGTGYNEQFF. The CDR3, as DNA: TGCGCCAGCAGCCAAGGACAGGGTACGGGGTACAATGAGCAGTTCTTC. The genes are TRBV4-1 and TRBJ2-1; 7 nucleotides match TRBD1. The V and J ends lost 1 base and 4 bases, in that order; junction bases with no gene match: 7. The CDR3 sequence is 16 residues long. CDR1 and CDR2 (germline): MGHRA, YSYEKL.

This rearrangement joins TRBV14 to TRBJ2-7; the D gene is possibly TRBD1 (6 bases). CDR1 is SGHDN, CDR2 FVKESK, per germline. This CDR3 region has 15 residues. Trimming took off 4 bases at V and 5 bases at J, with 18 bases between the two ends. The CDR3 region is CASSRRETGIHEQYF. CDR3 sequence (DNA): TGTGCCAGCAGCCGGAGAGAGACAGGTATACACGAGCAGTACTTC.

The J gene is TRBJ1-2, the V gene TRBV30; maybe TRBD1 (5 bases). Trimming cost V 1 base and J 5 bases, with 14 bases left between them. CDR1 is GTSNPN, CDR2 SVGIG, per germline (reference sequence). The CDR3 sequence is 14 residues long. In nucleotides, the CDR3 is TGTGCCTGGAGTGCCAGGGAGTGGAGTTATGGCTACACCTTC. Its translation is CAWSAREWSYGYTF.

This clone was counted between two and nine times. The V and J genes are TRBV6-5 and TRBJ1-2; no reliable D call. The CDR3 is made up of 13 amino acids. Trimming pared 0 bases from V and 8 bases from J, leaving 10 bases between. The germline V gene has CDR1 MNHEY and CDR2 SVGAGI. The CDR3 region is CASSYSPEGGYTF. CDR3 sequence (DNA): TGTGCCAGCAGTTACTCCCCCGAGGGCGGCTACACCTTC.

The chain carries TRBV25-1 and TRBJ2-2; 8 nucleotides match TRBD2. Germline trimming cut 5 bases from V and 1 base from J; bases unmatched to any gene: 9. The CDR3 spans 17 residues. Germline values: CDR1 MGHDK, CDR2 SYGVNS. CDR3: CASSKGGLAENTGELFF. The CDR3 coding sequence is TGTGCCAGCAGTAAGGGCGGACTAGCAGAGAACACCGGGGAGCTGTTTTTT.

The CDR3 DNA reads TGTGCCACTCAAGCCGGGACGGTGAACACCGGGGAGCTGTTTTTT. The encoded protein is CATQAGTVNTGELFF. V gene TRBV10-3 combines with J gene TRBJ2-2, with D perhaps TRBD1 or TRBD2 (5 bases each). From germline, CDR1 is ENHRY and CDR2 SYGVKD. V was cut by 10 bases and J by 1 base, with 16 bases left in between. The CDR3 covers 15 residues.

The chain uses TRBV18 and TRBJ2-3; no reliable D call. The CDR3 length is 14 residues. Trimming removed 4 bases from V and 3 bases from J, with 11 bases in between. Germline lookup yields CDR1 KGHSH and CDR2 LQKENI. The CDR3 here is CASSLSPMTDTQYF. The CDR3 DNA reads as TGTGCCAGCTCACTATCCCCCATGACAGATACGCAGTATTTT.

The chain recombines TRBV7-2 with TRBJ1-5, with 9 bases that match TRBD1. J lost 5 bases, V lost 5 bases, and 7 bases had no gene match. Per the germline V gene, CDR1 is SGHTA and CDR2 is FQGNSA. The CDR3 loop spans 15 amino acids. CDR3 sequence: CASSQDRGYDQPQHF. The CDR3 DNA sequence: TGTGCCAGCAGCCAGGACAGGGGTTACGATCAGCCCCAGCATTTT.

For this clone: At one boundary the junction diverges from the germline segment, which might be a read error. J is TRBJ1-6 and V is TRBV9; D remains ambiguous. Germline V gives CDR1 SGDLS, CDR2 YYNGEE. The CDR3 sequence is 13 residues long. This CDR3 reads CASSVVPDSPLYF. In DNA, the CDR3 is TGTGCCAGCAGCGTAGTTCCGGATTCACCCCTCTACTTT.

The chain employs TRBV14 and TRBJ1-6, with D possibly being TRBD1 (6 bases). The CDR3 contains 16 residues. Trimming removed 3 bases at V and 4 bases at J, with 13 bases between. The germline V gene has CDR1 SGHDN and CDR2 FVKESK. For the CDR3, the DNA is TGTGCCAGCAGCCAGGTGGGGGGCAGGTATAATTCACCCCTCCACTTT. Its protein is CASSQVGGRYNSPLHF.

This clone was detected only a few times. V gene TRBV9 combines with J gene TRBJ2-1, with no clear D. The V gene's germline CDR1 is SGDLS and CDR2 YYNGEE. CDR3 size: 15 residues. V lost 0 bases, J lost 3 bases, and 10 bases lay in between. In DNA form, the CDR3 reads TGTGCCAGCAGCGTAGTCCCGGCGGACTACAATGAGCAGTTCTTC. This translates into CASSVVPADYNEQFF.

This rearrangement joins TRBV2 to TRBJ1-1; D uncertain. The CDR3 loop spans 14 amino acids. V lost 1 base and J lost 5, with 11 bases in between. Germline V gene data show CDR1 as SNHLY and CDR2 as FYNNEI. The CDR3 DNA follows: TGTGCCAGCAGTGAAGGGGGTATGGGGACTGAAGCTTTCTTT. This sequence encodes CASSEGGMGTEAFF.

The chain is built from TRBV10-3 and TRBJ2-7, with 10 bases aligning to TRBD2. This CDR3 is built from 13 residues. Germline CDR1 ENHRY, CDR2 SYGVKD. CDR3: CAIGAGGPYEQYF. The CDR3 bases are TGTGCTATCGGAGCGGGGGGGCCCTACGAGCAGTACTTC.

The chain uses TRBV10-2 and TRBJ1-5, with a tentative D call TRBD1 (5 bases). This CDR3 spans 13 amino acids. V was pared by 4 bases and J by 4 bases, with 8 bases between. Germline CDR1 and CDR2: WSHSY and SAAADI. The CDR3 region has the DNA TGCGCCAGCAGTGGGGGGGTGAATCAGCCCCAGCATTTT. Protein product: CASSGGVNQPQHF.